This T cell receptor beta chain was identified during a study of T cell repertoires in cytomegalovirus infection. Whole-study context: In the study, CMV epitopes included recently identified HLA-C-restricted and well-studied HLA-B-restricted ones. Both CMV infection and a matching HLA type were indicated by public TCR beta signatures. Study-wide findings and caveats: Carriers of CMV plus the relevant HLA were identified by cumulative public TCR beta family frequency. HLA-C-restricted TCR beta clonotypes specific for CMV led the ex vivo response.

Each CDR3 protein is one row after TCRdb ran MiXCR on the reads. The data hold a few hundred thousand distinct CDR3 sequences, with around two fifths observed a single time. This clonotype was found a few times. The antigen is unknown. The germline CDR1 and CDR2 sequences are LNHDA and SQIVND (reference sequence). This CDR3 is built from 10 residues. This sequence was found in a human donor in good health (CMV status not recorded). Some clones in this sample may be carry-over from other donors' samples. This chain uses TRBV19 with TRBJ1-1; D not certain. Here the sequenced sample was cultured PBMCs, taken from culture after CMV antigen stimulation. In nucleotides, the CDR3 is TGTGGTGCGGGTAACACTGAAGCTTTCTTT. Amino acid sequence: CGAGNTEAFF.